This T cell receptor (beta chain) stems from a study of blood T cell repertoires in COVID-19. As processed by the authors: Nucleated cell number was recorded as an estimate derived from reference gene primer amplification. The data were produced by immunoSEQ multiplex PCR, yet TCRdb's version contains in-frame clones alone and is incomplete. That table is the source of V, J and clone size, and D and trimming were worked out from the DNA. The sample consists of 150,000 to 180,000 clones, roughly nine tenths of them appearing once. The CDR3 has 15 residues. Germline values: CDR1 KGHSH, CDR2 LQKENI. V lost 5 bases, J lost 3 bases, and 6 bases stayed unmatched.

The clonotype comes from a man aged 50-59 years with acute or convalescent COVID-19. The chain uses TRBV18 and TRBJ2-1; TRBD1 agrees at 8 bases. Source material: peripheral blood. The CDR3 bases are TGTGCCAGCTCAAGTTCGACAGGGGACTACAATGAGCAGTTCTTC. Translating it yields CASSSSTGDYNEQFF.